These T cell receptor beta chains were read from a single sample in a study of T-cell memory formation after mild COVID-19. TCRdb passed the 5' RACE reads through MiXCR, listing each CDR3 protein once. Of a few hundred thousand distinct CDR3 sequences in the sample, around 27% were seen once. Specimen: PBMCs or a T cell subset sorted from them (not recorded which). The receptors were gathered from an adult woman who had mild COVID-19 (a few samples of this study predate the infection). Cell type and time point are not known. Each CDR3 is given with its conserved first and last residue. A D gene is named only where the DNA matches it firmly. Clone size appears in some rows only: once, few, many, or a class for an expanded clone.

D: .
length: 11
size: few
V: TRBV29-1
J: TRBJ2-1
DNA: TGCAGCGTCCAGAGGGATAATGAGCAGTTCTTC
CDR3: CSVQRDNEQFF

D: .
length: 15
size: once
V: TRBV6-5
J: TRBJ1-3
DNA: TGTGCCAGCAGCCGGGACGCTTTTTCTGGAAACACCATATATTTT
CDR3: CASSRDAFSGNTIYF

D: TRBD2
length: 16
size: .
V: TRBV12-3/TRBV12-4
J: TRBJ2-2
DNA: TGTGCCAGCAGGCCCACTGGAGCGGGGTTCACCGGGGAGCTGTTTTTT
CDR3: CASRPTGAGFTGELFF

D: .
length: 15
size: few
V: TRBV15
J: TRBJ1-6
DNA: TGTGCCACCAGCAGAGGTGAGGGGAGAAATTCACCCCTCCACTTT
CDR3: CATSRGEGRNSPLHF

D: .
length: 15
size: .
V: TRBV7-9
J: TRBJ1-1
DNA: TGTGCCAGCAGGCATCTAGGGGGGGAAGTCACTGAAGCTTTCTTT
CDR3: CASRHLGGEVTEAFF

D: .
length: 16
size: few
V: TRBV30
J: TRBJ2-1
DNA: TGTGCCTGGAGTGACCTGGGGGGGCCACGTTACAATGAGCAGTTCTTC
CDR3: CAWSDLGGPRYNEQFF

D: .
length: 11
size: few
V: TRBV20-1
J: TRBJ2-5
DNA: TGCAGTGCGTCTCAGGGGGAGACCCAGTACTTC
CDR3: CSASQGETQYF

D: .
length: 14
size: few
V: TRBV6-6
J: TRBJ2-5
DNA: TGTGCCAGCAGTTACGGCGGACAGCCAGGGTCCCAGTACTTC
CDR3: CASSYGGQPGSQYF

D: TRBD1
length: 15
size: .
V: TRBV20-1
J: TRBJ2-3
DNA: TGCAGTGCTAGAACGGACAGGGGGAGCACAGATACGCAGTATTTT
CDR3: CSARTDRGSTDTQYF

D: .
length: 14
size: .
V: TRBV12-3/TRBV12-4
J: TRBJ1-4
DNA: TGTGCCAGCAGTTGGGGGGTTCGCGGTGAAAAACTGTTTTTT
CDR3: CASSWGVRGEKLFF

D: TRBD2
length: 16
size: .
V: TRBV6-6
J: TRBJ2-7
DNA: TGTGCCAGCAGTTCCATCGGACTAGCGGGTTCCTACGAGCAGTACTTC
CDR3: CASSSIGLAGSYEQYF

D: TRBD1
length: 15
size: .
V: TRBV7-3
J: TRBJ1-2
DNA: TGTGCCAGCAGCTTAACAGGGGGCTCCCAAGGGGGCTACACCTTC
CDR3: CASSLTGGSQGGYTF

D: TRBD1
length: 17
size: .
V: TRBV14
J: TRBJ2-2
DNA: TGTGCCAGCAGCCAGGACTCGACAGGGTGGCGAACCGGGGAGCTGTTTTTT
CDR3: CASSQDSTGWRTGELFF